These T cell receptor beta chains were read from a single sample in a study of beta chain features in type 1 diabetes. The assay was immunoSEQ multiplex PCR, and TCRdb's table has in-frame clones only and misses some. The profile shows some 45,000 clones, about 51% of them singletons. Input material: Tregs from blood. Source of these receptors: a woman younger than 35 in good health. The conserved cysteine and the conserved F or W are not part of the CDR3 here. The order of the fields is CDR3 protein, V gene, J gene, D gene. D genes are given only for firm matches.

ASRNWAGVGETQY	TRBV28	TRBJ2-5	TRBD2
ASSLIETRQYEQY	TRBV7-8	TRBJ2-7	.
ASSGLAVQETQY	TRBV6-1	TRBJ2-5	TRBD2
ASSLGGAQNGNEQF	TRBV7-2	TRBJ2-1	.
AWSPFTGGANVLT	TRBV30	TRBJ2-6	.
AWSVTGRGSPLH	TRBV30	TRBJ1-6	.
ASSRLGLARLSYNEQF	TRBV5-6	TRBJ2-1	TRBD2
ASSPDRVVGLGEQF	TRBV5-5	TRBJ2-1	TRBD1
ASSLGRAYEQF	TRBV5-1	TRBJ2-1	.
AWSLQGIGYT	TRBV30	TRBJ1-2	.
ASTLAGGFYNEQF	TRBV28	TRBJ2-1	TRBD2
ASSGYPGQDAGYEQY	TRBV7-9	TRBJ2-7	.
ASSSAEGLPYNEQF	TRBV28	TRBJ2-1	.
ASRDDSGYRNYEQY	TRBV2	TRBJ2-7	.
ASSPDRVPGNTIY	TRBV18	TRBJ1-3	TRBD1
ASSYRRQVSYEQY	TRBV6-5	TRBJ2-7	.
ASSPHSGRSYEQY	TRBV7-3	TRBJ2-7	TRBD2
ASSPPTGGRGEQF	TRBV18	TRBJ2-1	TRBD1
ASSWSGISTDTQY	TRBV27	TRBJ2-3	TRBD2
ASSLQGGEGEQY	TRBV7-3	TRBJ2-7	TRBD1
ASSPRDSGGVT	TRBV11-1	TRBJ1-2	TRBD1
ASSPSTPYNEQF	TRBV4-1	TRBJ2-1	.